This T cell receptor (beta chain) was identified during a study of shared clonotypes between healthy human individuals. Study observations and caveats: When compared with the clonotypes that were shared by all four sorted-subset donors, the non-shared clonotypes turned out to have lower generation probabilities. The study's rarefaction showed incomplete sorted-subset sequencing despite large depth.

TCRdb's copy holds only in-frame clones and misses some; the assay was immunoSEQ multiplex PCR. The data show about 110,000 clones, with less than 75% seen just once and about 25% held by the top ten. The table lists this clone with many counts. Its antigen is not known. Trimming shortened V by 1 base and J by 6 bases, and 11 bases separated the two germline ends. Germline loops: CDR1 SGHRS, CDR2 YFSETQ. The CDR3 extends over 13 amino acids. The TCR sequence derives from a woman in her 30s in good health. Sequencing was performed on memory CD8+ T cells sorted from blood. Specified subset: CD45RO+ cells pooled with CCR7-negative TemRA cells. V gene TRBV5-1 combines with J gene TRBJ2-7; D is ambiguous. The CDR3 region has the DNA TGCGCCAGCAGCTTGCTGGGTACTGGCGAGCAGTACTTC. Its translation is CASSLLGTGEQYF.